Included here is one TCR beta chain sequence, with context. In the authors' workflow: Researchers report that nucleated cell counts were estimated from reference gene primer amplification. Clones were read by immunoSEQ multiplex PCR, and TCRdb kept only the in-frame ones, dropping some. V, J and clone size reflect that table, while D and trimming were determined from the DNA. Among roughly 200,000 clones, roughly 84% were seen once, and the ten largest hold 6.2%. The data stem from a study of blood T cell repertoires in COVID-19. At the level of the study: Collection of acute and convalescent COVID-19 samples took place in the United States, Italy and Spain. In each case, the material was cDNA or gDNA derived from T cells, B-cell-depleted T cells, or PBMCs.

Losses at the gene ends were 2 bases for V and 1 base for J; bases not matched to a gene: 3. This CDR3 comprises 15 residues. Germline loops: CDR1 SGHKS, CDR2 YYEKEE (reference sequence). This TCR derives from a woman aged 40 to 50 who had recovered from COVID-19. The chain has TRBV5-5 and TRBJ2-5, with 9 bases that match TRBD1. Specimen: peripheral blood. CDR3 residues: CASSFGDRAQETQYF. CDR3 sequence (DNA): TGTGCCAGCAGCTTTGGGGACAGGGCCCAAGAGACCCAGTACTTC.